This T cell receptor (beta chain) emerged from a study of identical twins. Study-level results: Among out-of-frame alpha sequences shared by twins, low generation probability occurred in excess.

Template switching introduced a universal primer site, and the cDNA bore unique molecular identifiers. TCRdb re-called the 5' RACE reads with MiXCR, one entry per CDR3 protein. The table shows some 730,000 distinct CDR3 sequences, with roughly 18% occurring only once. In regard to this clonotype: What it binds is not known.

These same records also appear under a second study, on T cells expressing NK-cell markers. From that study: Repertoire data for TCR beta were derived from sorted T cells (CD3+CD56+NKG2C+, CD3+CD56+NKG2C- and CD3+CD56-NKG2C+). Dominant NKG2C+ clonotypes were found to form roughly 1.0-7.0% of CD8+ T cells in 5 or 6 donors.

The sequence was obtained from a woman in her late teens or twenties in good health. Sequencing was done on a sample of PBMCs.

The CDR3 DNA sequence: TGTGCCAGCAGCTCCGGACTGGAATACTACGAGCAGTACTTC. It translates to CASSSGLEYYEQYF. J is TRBJ2-7 and V is TRBV7-2; a weak D match, TRBD2 (5 bases). CDR1 SGHTA and CDR2 FQGNSA come from the germline V gene. The CDR3 runs 14 residues. Between the trimmed V and J ends, which lost 4 bases and 3 bases, there was a span of 13 bases.